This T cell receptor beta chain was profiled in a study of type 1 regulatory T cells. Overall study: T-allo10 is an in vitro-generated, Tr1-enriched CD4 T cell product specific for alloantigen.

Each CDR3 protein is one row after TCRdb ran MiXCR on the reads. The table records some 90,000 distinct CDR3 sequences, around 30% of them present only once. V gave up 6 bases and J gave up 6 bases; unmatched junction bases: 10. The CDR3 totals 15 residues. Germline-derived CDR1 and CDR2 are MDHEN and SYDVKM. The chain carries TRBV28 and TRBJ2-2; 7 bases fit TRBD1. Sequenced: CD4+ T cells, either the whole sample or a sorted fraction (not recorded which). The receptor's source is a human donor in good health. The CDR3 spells CASRLQGFQSGELFF. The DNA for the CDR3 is TGTGCCAGCAGACTACAGGGGTTCCAGTCCGGGGAGCTGTTTTTT.